A single sample gave rise to the 13 T cell receptor beta chains below, sequenced in a study of cytomegalovirus exposure and HLA in healthy donors. Both 60 Vbeta primers and 13 Jbeta primers went into the PCR. Repertoires were generated with immunoSEQ multiplex PCR, while TCRdb's copy carries only in-frame clones and drops some. The data show under 95,000 clones, and the top ten clones hold 3% to 4%. The sequencing sample was made of PBMCs. Source of these receptors: a man aged 18 to 35 in good health and CMV-seropositive.

This chain links TRBV13 with TRBJ2-7; 9 positions agree with TRBD2. V lost 3 bases to trimming and J lost 3 bases; unmatched junction nucleotides: 3. Germline loops: CDR1 PRHDT, CDR2 FYEKMQ (reference sequence). This CDR3 is built from 14 residues. DNA for the CDR3: TGTGCCAGCAGCTTGACTAGCGGATACTACGAGCAGTACTTC. Translation gives CASSLTSGYYEQYF.

The rearrangement links TRBV11-1 to TRBJ2-5, with D maybe TRBD2 (5 bases). This CDR3 is built from 14 residues. V was cut by 5 bases and J by 3 bases, with 13 bases left in between. Germline V gene data show CDR1 as SGHAT and CDR2 as FQDESV (reference sequence). CDR3 in amino acids: CASSGRWEKETQYF. CDR3 coding DNA: TGTGCCAGCAGCGGCCGATGGGAGAAAGAGACCCAGTACTTC.

As regards this clone: Relative to the germline gene, one junction end is altered; a read error may explain this. The chain employs TRBV30 and TRBJ1-2, with a possible D match to TRBD1 (6 bases). The CDR3 runs to 13 residues. The germline gives CDR1 GTSNPN, CDR2 SVGIG (reference sequence). The CDR3 reads CAWSVRTAYGCTF. The CDR3 region has the DNA TGTGCCTGGAGTGTTAGGACAGCCTATGGCTGCACCTTC.

The rearrangement joins TRBV10-2 to TRBJ1-1; D is uncertain. The germline gives CDR1 WSHSY, CDR2 SAAADI. V shed 6 bases and J shed 0 bases, with 11 bases lying between them. The CDR3 runs to 14 residues. The CDR3 region is CASSEVTMNTEAFF. In DNA, the CDR3 is TGCGCCAGCAGCGAAGTTACAATGAACACTGAAGCTTTCTTT.

This chain joins TRBV6-5 and TRBJ2-7; 8 nucleotides line up with TRBD1. J was trimmed by 4 bases and V by 6 bases; bases with no gene match: 2. This CDR3 region has 12 residues. Germline V CDR1 and CDR2: MNHEY, SVGAGI. This chain's CDR3 is CASSRQGYEQYF. The CDR3 DNA is TGTGCCAGCAGCCGACAGGGGTACGAGCAGTACTTC.

The genes are TRBV7-2 and TRBJ1-4; D not resolved. The CDR3 covers 14 residues. CDR1 is SGHTA, CDR2 FQGNSA, per germline. Between the trimmed V and J ends, which lost 4 bases and 4 bases, there was a span of 10 bases. CDR3 coding DNA: TGTGCCAGCAGCTCCAGGATGAATAATGAAAAACTGTTTTTT. This encodes CASSSRMNNEKLFF.

The chain carries TRBV4-2 and TRBJ2-2, with 12 bases identical to TRBD2. V was pared by 2 bases and J by 6 bases, with 1 base of the junction left unmatched. The CDR3 covers 15 residues. Germline lookup yields CDR1 LGHNA and CDR2 YNFKEQ. The chain's CDR3 is CASSQLAGGPGELFF. The CDR3 coding sequence is TGTGCCAGCAGCCAACTAGCGGGGGGGCCCGGGGAGCTGTTTTTT.

V usage is TRBV15 and J usage is TRBJ1-1; TRBD1 agrees at 8 bases. With V trimmed by 6 bases and J by 5 bases, 8 bases remained unmatched. The length of the CDR3 is 14 residues. CDR1 and CDR2 (germline): LNHNV, YYDKDF (reference sequence). The CDR3 reads CATSLGGDRTEAFF. Written as DNA, the CDR3 is TGTGCCACCAGTCTAGGGGGGGACAGGACTGAAGCTTTCTTT.

V and J are TRBV9 and TRBJ1-2; 8 bases are a match to TRBD1. The CDR3 extends over 14 amino acids. Losses at the gene ends were 0 bases for V and 3 bases for J; bases not matched to a gene: 1. Looked up from germline, CDR1 is SGDLS and CDR2 is YYNGEE. The CDR3 region is CASSVEGQDYGYTF. The CDR3 DNA reads TGTGCCAGCAGCGTAGAGGGACAGGACTATGGCTACACCTTC.

V is TRBV7-6 and J is TRBJ2-7, with 7 positions matching TRBD2. V lost 1 base to trimming and J lost 4 bases; unmatched junction nucleotides: 4. The V gene's germline CDR1 is SGHVS and CDR2 FNYEAQ. The CDR3 is 14 amino acids. This chain's CDR3 is CASSLGGRAYEQYF. CDR3 bases: TGTGCCAGCAGCTTAGGAGGGAGGGCATACGAGCAGTACTTC. The whole variable domain, remainder taken from reference TRBV7-6 and TRBJ2-7, is GAGVSQSPRYKVTKRGQDVALRCDPISGHVSLYWYRQALGQGPEFLTYFNYEAQQDKSGLPNDRFSAERPEGSISTLTIQRTEQRDSAMYRCASSLGGRAYEQYFGPGTRLTVT.

The chain joins TRBV5-4 to TRBJ2-7; tentatively, D is TRBD1 (6 bases). Germline V gene data show CDR1 as SGHNT and CDR2 as YYREEE (reference sequence). The CDR3 spans 15 residues. The V and J ends lost 0 bases and 6 bases respectively, with 16 bases between them. This chain's CDR3 is CASSLVGAPFSEQYF. CDR3 DNA: TGTGCCAGCAGCTTGGTGGGGGCCCCGTTTTCCGAGCAGTACTTC.

The chain combines TRBV5-1 with TRBJ2-7, with 10 bases aligning to TRBD1. The CDR3 length is 16 residues. The V gene end was trimmed by 3 bases and the J gene end by 0 bases; junction bases not matched to a gene: 6. CDR1 and CDR2 (germline): SGHRS, YFSETQ. The CDR3 sequence: CASSSGQGKSSYEQYF. The CDR3, as DNA: TGCGCCAGCAGCTCGGGACAGGGGAAGAGCTCCTACGAGCAGTACTTC.

The gene calls are TRBV5-6 and TRBJ2-3, with a tentative D call TRBD1 (6 bases). Germline values: CDR1 SGHDT, CDR2 YYEEEE. V gave up 4 bases and J gave up 0 bases, with 21 bases separating them. The CDR3 is 18 amino acids. CDR3 sequence reads: CASSLWGLRTFSTDTQYF. In DNA form, the CDR3 reads TGTGCCAGCAGCCTGTGGGGGCTTAGGACCTTTAGCACAGATACGCAGTATTTT. The full variable domain, with the rest looked up from reference TRBV5-6 and TRBJ2-3, is DAGVTQSPTHLIKTRGQQVTLRCSPKSGHDTVSWYQQALGQGPQFIFQYYEEEERQRGNFPDRFSGHQFPNYSSELNVNALLLGDSALYLCASSLWGLRTFSTDTQYFGPGTRLTVL.